This paragraph reports one T cell receptor beta chain. The sample comes from a study of blood T cell repertoires in COVID-19. Turning to the study itself: Acute-phase and convalescent COVID-19 samples originated in the United States, Italy and Spain. Sources were T cells, B-cell-depleted T cells, or PBMCs; the material itself was cDNA or gDNA.

The CDR3 spans 16 residues. CDR1 and CDR2 from the germline V gene are SGHAT and FQNNGV. The V and J ends lost 4 bases and 2 bases respectively, with 17 bases between them. In the authors' methods: Nucleated cell number was recorded as an estimate derived from reference gene primer amplification. Sequencing used immunoSEQ multiplex PCR; TCRdb keeps in-frame clones, though not all of them. V and J calls and clone size follow that table, whereas D and trimming were derived from the DNA. The data contain some 250,000 clones, over 80% of them seen just once; the ten biggest clones take up 1.9%. The rearrangement uses TRBV11-2 and TRBJ2-5, with TRBD2 as a possible D gene (5 bases). This receptor was identified in a man aged 25 to 40 who had recovered from COVID-19. The sample consisted of peripheral blood. The chain's CDR3 is CASSSLRTGMQETQYF. CDR3 sequence (DNA): TGTGCCAGCAGCTCCCTCCGGACGGGGATGCAAGAGACCCAGTACTTC.